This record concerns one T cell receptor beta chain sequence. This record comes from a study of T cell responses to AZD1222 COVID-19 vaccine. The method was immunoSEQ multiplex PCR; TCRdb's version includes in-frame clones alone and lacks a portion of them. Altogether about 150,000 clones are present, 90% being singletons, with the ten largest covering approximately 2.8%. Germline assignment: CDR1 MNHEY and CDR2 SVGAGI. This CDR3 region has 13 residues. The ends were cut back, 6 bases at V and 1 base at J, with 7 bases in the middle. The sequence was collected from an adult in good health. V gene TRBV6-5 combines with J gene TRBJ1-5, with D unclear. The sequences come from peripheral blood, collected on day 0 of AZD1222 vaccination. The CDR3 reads CASRGTSNQPQHF. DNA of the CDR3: TGTGCCAGCAGGGGCACAAGCAATCAGCCCCAGCATTTT.